This record covers a single T cell receptor (beta chain). This record comes from a study of CD8 T cells in Susac syndrome. Germline V gene data show CDR1 as DFQATT and CDR2 as SNEGSKA (reference sequence). Unmatched junction bases numbered 4, after V lost 6 bases and J lost 3 bases. The CDR3 extends over 14 amino acids. A quantity of roughly 0.5 to 1 ug RNA underwent reverse transcription using random hexamers. TCRdb re-analysed the immunoSEQ multiplex PCR reads in MiXCR, keeping a single row per CDR3 protein. The sample holds fewer than 250,000 distinct CDR3 sequences, approximately 90% seen once. The sample was CD8+ T cells from PBMCs. This clonotype was sampled from a human donor with multiple sclerosis. This chain uses TRBV20-1 with TRBJ2-3; TRBD2 matches 12 bases. The CDR3 DNA is TGCAGTGCGAGACTAGCGGGAGTGACAGATACGCAGTATTTT. Translation: CSARLAGVTDTQYF.